The present T cell receptor (beta chain) was sequenced within a study of T cells in localized non-small cell lung cancer. This table comes from immunoSEQ multiplex PCR, and its TCRdb copy is limited to in-frame clones, with some not included. The sample lists about 750 clones, roughly 21% occurring once. Germline V gene lookup returns CDR1 SQVTM and CDR2 ANQGSEA. The length of the CDR3 is 15 residues. The trim removed 6 bases at V and 4 bases at J, leaving 9 bases unmatched. Findings and limits, study-wide: Tumor showed lower T cell clonality than uninvolved adjacent lung, where it was highest. In adjacent lung, a median around 52 of the top 100 tumor clones were found.

This clone was recorded only once. Its target is not known. This specimen was normal lung tissue next to the tumor, taken before any cancer treatment. The rearrangement joins TRBV29-1 to TRBJ2-2, with 9 bases lining up with TRBD1. This receptor was obtained from an older female donor with stage I lung adenocarcinoma. CDR3 sequence reads: CSVKSGTGSTGELFF. The CDR3 DNA sequence: TGCAGCGTGAAGTCCGGGACAGGGAGCACCGGGGAGCTGTTTTTT.